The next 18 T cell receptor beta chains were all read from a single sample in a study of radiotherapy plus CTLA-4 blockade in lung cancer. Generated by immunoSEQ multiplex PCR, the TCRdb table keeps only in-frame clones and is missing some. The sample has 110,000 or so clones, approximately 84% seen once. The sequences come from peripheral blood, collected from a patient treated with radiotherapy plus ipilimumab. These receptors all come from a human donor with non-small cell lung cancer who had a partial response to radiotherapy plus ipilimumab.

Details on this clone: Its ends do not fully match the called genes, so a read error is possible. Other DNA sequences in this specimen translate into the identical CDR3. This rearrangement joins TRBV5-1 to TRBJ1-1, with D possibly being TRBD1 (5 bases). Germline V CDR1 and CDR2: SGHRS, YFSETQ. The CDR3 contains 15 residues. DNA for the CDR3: TGCGCCAGCAGCTTGTCCGCAGGCCTGGACACTGAAGCCTTCTTT. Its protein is CASSLSAGLDTEAFF.

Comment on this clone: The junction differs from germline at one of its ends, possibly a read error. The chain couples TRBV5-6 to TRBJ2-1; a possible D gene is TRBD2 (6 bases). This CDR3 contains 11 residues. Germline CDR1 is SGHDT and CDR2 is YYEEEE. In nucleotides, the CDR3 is TGTGCCAGCAGCCGTGCGGGACCAGGCGTCTTC. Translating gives CASSRAGPGVF.

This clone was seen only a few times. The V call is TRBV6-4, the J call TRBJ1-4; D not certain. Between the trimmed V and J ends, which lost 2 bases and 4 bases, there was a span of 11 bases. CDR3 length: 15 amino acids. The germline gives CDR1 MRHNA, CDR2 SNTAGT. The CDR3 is CASSDDVRLNEKLFF. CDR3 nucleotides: TGTGCCAGCAGTGACGATGTCAGGCTTAATGAAAAACTGTTTTTT.

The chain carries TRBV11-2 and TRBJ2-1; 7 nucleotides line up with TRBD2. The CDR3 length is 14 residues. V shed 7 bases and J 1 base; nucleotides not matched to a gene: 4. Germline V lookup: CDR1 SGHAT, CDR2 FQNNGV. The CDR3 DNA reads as TGTGCCAGCAAGACTAGCCGTTCCTACAATGAGCAGTTCTTC. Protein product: CASKTSRSYNEQFF.

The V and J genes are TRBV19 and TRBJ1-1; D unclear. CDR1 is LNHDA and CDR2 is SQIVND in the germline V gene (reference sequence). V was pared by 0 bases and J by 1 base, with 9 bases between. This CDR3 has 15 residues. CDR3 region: CASSIDSPGNTEAFF. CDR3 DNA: TGTGCCAGTAGTATAGACAGCCCGGGGAACACTGAAGCTTTCTTT. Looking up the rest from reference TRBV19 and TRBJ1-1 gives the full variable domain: DGGITQSPKYLFRKEGQNVTLSCEQNLNHDAMYWYRQDPGQGLRLIYYSQIVNDFQKGDIAEGYSVSREKKESFPLTVTSAQKNPTAFYLCASSIDSPGNTEAFFGQGTRLTVV.

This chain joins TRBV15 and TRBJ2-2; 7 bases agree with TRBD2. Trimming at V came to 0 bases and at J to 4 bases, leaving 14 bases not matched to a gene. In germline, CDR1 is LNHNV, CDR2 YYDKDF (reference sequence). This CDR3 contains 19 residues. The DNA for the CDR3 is TGTGCCACCAGCAGAGATCTGGGGTTGGGAGGGCAGGGCACCGGGGAGCTGTTTTTT. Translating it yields CATSRDLGLGGQGTGELFF.

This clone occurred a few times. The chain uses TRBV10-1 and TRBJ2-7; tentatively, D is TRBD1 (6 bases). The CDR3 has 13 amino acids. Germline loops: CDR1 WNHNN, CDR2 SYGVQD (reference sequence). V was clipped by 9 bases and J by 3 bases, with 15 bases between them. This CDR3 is CARQGPSDYEQYF. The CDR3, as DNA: TGCGCCAGACAGGGCCCCAGCGACTACGAGCAGTACTTC.

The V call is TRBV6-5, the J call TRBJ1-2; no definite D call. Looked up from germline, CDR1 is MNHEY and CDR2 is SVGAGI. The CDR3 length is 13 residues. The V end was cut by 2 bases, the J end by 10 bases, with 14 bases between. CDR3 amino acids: CASSYNPIQDYTF. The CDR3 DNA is TGTGCCAGCAGTTACAACCCAATCCAGGACTACACCTTC.

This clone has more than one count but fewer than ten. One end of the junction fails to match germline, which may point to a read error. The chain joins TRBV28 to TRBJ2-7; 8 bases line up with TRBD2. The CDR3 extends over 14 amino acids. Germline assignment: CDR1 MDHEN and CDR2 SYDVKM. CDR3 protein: CASTLSGSAYEQYF. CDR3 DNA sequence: TGTGCCAGCACTTTAAGCGGGAGCGCCTACGAGCAGTACTTC.

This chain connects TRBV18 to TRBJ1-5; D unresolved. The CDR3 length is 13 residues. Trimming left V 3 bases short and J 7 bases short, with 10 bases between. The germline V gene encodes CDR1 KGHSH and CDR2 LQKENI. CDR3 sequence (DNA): TGTGCCAGCTCACCGACTGAGAAACAGCCCCAGCATTTT. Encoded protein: CASSPTEKQPQHF.

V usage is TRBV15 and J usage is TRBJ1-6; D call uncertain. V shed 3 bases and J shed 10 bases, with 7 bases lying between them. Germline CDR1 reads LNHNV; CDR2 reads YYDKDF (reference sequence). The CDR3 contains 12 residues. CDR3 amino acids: CATSRKESPLHF. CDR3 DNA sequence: TGTGCCACCAGCAGGAAGGAGTCACCCCTCCACTTT.

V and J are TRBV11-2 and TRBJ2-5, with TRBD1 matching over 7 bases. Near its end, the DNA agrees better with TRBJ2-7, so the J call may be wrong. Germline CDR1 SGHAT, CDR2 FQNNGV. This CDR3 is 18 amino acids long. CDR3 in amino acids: CASSLQTTGAFKAYEQYF. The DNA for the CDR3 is TGTGCCAGCAGCCTTCAGACCACAGGGGCCTTCAAGGCCTACGAGCAGTACTTC.

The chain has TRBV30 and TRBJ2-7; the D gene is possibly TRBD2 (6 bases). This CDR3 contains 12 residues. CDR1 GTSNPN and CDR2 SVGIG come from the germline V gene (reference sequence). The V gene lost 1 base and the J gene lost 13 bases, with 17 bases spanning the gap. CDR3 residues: CAWSEVRDSQYF. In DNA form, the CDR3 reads TGTGCCTGGAGTGAAGTTCGGGACTCGCAATACTTC.

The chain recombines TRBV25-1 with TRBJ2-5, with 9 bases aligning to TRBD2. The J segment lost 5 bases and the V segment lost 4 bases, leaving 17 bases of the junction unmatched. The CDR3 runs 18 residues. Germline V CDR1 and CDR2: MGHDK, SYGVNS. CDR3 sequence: CASSGIWGVLAGRETQYF. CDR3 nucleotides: TGTGCCAGCAGTGGGATTTGGGGGGTGCTAGCGGGAAGGGAGACCCAGTACTTC.

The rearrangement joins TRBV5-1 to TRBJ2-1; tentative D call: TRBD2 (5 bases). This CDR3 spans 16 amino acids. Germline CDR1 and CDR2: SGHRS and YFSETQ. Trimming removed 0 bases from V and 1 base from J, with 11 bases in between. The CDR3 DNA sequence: TGCGCCAGCAGCTTGGCCGGGGTCAATTCCTACAATGAGCAGTTCTTC. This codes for CASSLAGVNSYNEQFF. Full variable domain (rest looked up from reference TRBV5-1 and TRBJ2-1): KAGVTQTPRYLIKTRGQQVTLSCSPISGHRSVSWYQQTPGQGLQFLFEYFSETQRNKGNFPGRFSGRQFSNSRSEMNVSTLELGDSALYLCASSLAGVNSYNEQFFGPGTRLTVL.

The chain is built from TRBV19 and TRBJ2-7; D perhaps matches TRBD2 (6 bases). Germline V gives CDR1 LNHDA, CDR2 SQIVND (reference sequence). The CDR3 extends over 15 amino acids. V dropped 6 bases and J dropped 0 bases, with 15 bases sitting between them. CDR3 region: CASRFVAESSYEQYF. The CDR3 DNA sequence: TGTGCCAGTAGGTTTGTAGCGGAGAGCTCCTACGAGCAGTACTTC.

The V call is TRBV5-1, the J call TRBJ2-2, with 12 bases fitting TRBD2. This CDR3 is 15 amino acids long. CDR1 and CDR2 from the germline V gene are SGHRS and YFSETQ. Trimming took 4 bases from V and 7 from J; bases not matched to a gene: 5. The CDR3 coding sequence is TGCGCCAGCAGCGTGACTAGCGGGAGCGGCGGGGAGCTGTTTTTT. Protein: CASSVTSGSGGELFF.

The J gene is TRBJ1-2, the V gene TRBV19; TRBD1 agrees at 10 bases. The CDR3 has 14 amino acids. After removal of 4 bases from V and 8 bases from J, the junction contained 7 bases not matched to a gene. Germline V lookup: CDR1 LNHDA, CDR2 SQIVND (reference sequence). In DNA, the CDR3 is TGTGCCAGTAGTACCACCGGACAGGGGGGGGGCTACACCTTC. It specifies CASSTTGQGGGYTF.